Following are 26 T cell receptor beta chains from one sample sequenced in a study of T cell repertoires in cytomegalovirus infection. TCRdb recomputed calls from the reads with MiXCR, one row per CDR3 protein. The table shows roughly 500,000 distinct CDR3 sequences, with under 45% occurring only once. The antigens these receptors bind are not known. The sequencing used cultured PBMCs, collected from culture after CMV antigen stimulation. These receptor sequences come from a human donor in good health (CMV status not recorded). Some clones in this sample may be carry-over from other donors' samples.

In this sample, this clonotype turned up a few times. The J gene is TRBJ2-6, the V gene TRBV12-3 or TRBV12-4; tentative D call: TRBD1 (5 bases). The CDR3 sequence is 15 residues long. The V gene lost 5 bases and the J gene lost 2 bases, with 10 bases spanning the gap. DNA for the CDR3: TGTGCCAGCAGTCACTGGGGCGCTGGGGCCAACGTCCTGACTTTC. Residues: CASSHWGAGANVLTF.

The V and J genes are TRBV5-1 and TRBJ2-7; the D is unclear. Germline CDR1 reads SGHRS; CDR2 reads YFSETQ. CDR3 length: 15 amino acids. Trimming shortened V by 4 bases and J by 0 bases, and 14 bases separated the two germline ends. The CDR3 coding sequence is TGCGCCAGCAGCCTGACCCCAGACCGCTCCTACGAGCAGTACTTC. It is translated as CASSLTPDRSYEQYF.

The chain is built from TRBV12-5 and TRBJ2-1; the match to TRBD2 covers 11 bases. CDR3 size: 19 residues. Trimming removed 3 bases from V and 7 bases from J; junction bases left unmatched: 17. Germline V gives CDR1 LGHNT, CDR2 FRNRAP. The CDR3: CASGFPMGTTSGSINEQFF. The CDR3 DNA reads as TGTGCTAGTGGTTTCCCAATGGGGACAACTAGCGGGAGTATAAATGAGCAGTTCTTC. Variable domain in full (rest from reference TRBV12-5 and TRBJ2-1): DARVTQTPRHKVTEMGQEVTMRCQPILGHNTVFWYRQTMMQGLELLAYFRNRAPLDDSGMPKDRFSAEMPDATLATLKIQPSEPRDSAVYFCASGFPMGTTSGSINEQFFGPGTRLTVL.

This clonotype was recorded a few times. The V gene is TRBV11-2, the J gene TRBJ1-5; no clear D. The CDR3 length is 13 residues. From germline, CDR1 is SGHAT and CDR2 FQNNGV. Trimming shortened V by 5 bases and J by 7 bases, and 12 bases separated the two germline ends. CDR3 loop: CASSVGPGQPQHF. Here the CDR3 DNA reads TGTGCCAGCAGCGTGGGCCCGGGGCAGCCCCAGCATTTT.

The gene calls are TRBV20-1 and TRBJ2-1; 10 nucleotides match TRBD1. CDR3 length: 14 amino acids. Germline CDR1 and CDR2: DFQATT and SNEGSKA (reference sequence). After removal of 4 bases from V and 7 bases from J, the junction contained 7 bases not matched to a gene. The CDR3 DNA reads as TGCAGTGCTAATCAGGGACAGGGGTATAATGAGCAGTTCTTC. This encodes CSANQGQGYNEQFF.

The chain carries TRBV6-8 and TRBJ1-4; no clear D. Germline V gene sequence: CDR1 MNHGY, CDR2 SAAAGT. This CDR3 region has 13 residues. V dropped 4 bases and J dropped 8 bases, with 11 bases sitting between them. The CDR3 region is CASSSQSGEKLFF. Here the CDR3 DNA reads TGTGCCAGCAGTTCCCAATCGGGGGAAAAACTGTTTTTT.

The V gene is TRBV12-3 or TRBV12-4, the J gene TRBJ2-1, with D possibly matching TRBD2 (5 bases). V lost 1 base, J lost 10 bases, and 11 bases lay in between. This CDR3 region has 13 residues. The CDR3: CASSLVDPGEQFF. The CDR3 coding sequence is TGTGCCAGCAGTTTAGTGGACCCGGGGGAGCAGTTCTTC.

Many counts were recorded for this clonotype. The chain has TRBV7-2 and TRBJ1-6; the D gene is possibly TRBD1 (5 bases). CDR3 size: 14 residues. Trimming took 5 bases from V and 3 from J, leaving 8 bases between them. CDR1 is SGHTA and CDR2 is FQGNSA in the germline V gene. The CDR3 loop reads CASSQTVYNSPLHF. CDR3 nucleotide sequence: TGTGCCAGCAGCCAGACAGTCTATAATTCACCCCTCCACTTT.

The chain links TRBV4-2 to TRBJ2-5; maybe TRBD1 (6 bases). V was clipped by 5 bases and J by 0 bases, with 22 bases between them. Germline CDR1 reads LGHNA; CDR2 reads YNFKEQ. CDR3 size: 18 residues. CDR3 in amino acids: CASSATGTQVYYQETQYF. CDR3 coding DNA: TGTGCCAGCAGCGCTACAGGGACCCAGGTTTACTACCAAGAGACCCAGTACTTC.

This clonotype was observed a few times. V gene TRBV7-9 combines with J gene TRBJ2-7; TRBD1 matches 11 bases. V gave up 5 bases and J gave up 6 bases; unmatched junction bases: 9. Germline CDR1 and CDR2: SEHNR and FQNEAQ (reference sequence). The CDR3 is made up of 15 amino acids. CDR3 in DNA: TGTGCCAGCAGCCGTGGGACAGGGGGTATCGGCGAGCAGTACTTC. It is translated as CASSRGTGGIGEQYF.

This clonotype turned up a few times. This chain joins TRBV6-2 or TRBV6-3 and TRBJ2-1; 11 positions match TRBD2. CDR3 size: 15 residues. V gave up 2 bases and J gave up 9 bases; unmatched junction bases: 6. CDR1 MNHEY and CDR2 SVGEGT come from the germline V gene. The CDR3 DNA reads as TGTGCCAGCAGTTACAGACTAGCGGGACGGAGTGAGCAGTTCTTC. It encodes CASSYRLAGRSEQFF.

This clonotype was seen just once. The CDR3 nucleotides are TGTGCCAGCAGCCCCGGGGGTGCCGGGGAGCTGTTTTTT. Residues: CASSPGGAGELFF. The chain links TRBV11-1 to TRBJ2-2; perhaps TRBD2 as D (6 bases). The CDR3 runs to 13 residues. In germline, CDR1 is SGHAT, CDR2 FQDESV (reference sequence). Between the trimmed V and J ends, which lost 5 bases and 6 bases, there was a span of 10 bases.

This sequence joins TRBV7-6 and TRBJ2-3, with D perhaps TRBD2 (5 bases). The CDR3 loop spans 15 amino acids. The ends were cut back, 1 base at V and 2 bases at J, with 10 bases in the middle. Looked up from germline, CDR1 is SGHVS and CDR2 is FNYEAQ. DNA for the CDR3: TGTGCCAGCAGCTTAGAGCCGGGAAACACAGATACGCAGTATTTT. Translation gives CASSLEPGNTDTQYF.

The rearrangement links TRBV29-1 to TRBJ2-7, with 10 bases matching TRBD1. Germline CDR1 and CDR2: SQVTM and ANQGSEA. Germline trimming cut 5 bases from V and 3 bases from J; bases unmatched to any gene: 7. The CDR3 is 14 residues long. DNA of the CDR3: TGCAGCGTTAAACCGGGACAGGGGAACTACGAGCAGTACTTC. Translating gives CSVKPGQGNYEQYF.

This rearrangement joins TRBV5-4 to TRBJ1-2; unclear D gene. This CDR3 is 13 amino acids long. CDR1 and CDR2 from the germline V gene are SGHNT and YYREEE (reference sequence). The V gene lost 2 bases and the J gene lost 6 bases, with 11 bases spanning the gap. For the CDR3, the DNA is TGTGCCAGCAGCTTCATTGGCTCGGATGGCTACACCTTC. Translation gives CASSFIGSDGYTF.

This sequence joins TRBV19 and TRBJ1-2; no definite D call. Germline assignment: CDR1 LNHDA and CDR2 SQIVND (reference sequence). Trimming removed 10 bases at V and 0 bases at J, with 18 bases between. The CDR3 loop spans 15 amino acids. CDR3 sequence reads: CATLPTRRSNYGYTF. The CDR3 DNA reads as TGTGCCACCCTCCCCACCAGGAGGTCTAACTATGGCTACACCTTC.

The CDR3 loop is CASSEGSRETQYF. The DNA of the CDR3 is TGTGCCAGCAGCGAAGGGTCACGGGAGACCCAGTACTTC. The chain employs TRBV7-8 and TRBJ2-5; D gene uncertain. CDR3 length: 13 amino acids. Trimming stripped 5 bases from V and 5 bases from J, with 12 bases between. Germline CDR1 and CDR2: SGHVS and FQNEAQ.

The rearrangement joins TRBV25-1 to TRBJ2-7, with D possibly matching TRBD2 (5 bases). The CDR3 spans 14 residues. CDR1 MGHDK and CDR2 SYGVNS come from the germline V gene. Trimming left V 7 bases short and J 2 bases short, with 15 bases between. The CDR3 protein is CASIPGFAPYEQYF. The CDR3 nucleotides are TGTGCCAGCATCCCGGGATTTGCCCCCTACGAGCAGTACTTC.

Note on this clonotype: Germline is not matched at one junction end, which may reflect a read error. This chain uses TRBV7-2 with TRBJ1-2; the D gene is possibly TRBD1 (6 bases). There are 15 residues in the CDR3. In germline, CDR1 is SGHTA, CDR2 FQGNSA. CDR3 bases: TGTGCCAACAGCCCAGCGGGGGCTCTGATCTATGGCTACACCTTC. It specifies CANSPAGALIYGYTF.

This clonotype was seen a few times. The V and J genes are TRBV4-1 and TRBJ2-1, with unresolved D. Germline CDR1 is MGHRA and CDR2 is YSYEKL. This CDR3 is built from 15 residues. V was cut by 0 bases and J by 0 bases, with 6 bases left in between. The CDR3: CASSQEGYSYNEQFF. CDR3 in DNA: TGCGCCAGCAGCCAAGAGGGCTACTCCTACAATGAGCAGTTCTTC.

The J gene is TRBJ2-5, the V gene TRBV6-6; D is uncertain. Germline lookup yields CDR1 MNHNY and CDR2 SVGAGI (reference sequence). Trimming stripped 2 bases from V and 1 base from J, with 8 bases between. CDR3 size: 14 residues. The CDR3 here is CASSYAAVQETQYF. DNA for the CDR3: TGTGCCAGCAGTTACGCGGCGGTCCAAGAGACCCAGTACTTC.

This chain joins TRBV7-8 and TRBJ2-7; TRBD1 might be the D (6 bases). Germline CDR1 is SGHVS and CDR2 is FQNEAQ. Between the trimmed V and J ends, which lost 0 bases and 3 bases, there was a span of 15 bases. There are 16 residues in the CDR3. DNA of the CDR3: TGTGCCAGCAGCTTAGCGGGAACAGGGACCCTCTACGAGCAGTACTTC. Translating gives CASSLAGTGTLYEQYF. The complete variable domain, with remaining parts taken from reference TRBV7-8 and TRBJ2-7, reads GAGVSQSPRYKVAKRGQDVALRCDPISGHVSLFWYQQALGQGPEFLTYFQNEAQLDKSGLPSDRFFAERPEGSVSTLKIQRTQQEDSAVYLCASSLAGTGTLYEQYFGPGTRLTVT.

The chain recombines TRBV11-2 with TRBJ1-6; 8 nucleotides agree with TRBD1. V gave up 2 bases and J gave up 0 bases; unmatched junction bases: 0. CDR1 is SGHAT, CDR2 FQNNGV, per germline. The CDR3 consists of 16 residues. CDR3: CASSLTGGSYNSPLHF. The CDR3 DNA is TGTGCCAGCAGCTTAACAGGGGGCTCCTATAATTCACCCCTCCACTTT.

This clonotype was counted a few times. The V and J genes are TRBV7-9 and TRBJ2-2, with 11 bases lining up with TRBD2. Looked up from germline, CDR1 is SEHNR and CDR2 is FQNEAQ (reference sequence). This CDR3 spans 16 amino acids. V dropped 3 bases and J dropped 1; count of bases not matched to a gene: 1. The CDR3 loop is CASSFGLAGNTGELFF. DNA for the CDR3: TGTGCCAGCAGCTTCGGACTAGCGGGGAACACCGGGGAGCTGTTTTTT.

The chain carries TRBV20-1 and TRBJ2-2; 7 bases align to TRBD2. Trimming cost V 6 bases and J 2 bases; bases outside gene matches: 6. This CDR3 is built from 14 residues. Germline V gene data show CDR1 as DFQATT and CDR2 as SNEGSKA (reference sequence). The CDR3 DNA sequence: TGCAGTGCCCGGGGACTATCCAACACCGGGGAGCTGTTTTTT. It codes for CSARGLSNTGELFF.

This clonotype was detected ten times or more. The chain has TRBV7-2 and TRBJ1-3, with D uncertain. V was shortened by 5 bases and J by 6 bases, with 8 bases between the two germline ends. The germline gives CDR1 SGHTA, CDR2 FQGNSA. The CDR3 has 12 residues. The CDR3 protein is CASSPLANTIYF. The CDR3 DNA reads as TGTGCCAGCAGCCCGCTGGCAAACACCATATATTTT.